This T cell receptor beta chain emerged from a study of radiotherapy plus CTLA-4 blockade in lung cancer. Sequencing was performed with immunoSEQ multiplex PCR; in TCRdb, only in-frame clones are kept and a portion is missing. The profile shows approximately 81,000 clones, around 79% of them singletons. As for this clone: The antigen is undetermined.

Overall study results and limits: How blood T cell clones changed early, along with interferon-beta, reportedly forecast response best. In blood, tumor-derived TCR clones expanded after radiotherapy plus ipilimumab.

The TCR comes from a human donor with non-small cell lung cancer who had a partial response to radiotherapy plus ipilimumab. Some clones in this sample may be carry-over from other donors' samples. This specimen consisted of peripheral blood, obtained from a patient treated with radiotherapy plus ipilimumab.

Here the CDR3 reads CASSLFPQTGYEQYF. The CDR3 coding sequence is TGTGCCAGCAGCCTTTTTCCGCAGACAGGGTACGAGCAGTACTTC. The chain has TRBV4-2 and TRBJ2-7; TRBD1 aligns across 7 bases. This CDR3 is 15 amino acids long. The ends lost 4 bases at V and 4 bases at J; junction bases unmatched: 10. Per the germline V gene, CDR1 is LGHNA and CDR2 is YNFKEQ.